This T cell receptor (beta chain) was obtained from a study of cytomegalovirus exposure and HLA in healthy donors. As concerns this clone: Its specificity is unknown.

PCR employed 60 Vbeta and 13 Jbeta primers. The method was immunoSEQ multiplex PCR; TCRdb's version includes in-frame clones alone and lacks a portion of them. The repertoire consists of a few hundred thousand clones, with around four fifths occurring once and the leading ten covering roughly 10%. There were likely unrecorded immune exposures, though donors were nominally healthy when sampled. Overall study findings and caveats: Available immune exposure information covered CMV serostatus only. Cytomegalovirus association was listed for 150 to 200 TCR beta chains.

This receptor was obtained from a woman aged 45-60 years in good health and CMV-seropositive. Input material: PBMCs.

The CDR3 loop reads CASSLVFLGALNTEAFF. In DNA form, the CDR3 reads TGCGCCAGCAGCTTGGTGTTTTTAGGGGCCTTGAACACTGAAGCTTTCTTT. The chain combines TRBV5-1 with TRBJ1-1; D is perhaps TRBD1 (5 bases). CDR1 is SGHRS, CDR2 YFSETQ, per germline. The ends were cut back, 0 bases at V and 0 bases at J, with 15 bases in the middle. The CDR3 consists of 17 residues. The full variable domain, in which reference TRBV5-1 and TRBJ1-1 provide the parts outside the CDR3, is KAGVTQTPRYLIKTRGQQVTLSCSPISGHRSVSWYQQTPGQGLQFLFEYFSETQRNKGNFPGRFSGRQFSNSRSEMNVSTLELGDSALYLCASSLVFLGALNTEAFFGQGTRLTVV.